Included here is one T cell receptor (beta chain) sequence, with context. Its antigen is not identified. Amplification yielded TCR beta CDR3 regions, with RNA transcripts as the source. During a first-round RT-PCR of the TCR CDR3, the HTBI primer set was used. TCRdb used MiXCR to reprocess the multiplex PCR reads, holding one entry per CDR3 protein. The profile shows a few hundred thousand distinct CDR3 sequences, over 15% of them singletons. The sample comes from a study of T cells in Graves' hyperthyroidism and ophthalmopathy. Study-level points and caveats: Ophthalmopathy could be told apart from stable hyperthyroidism with a 13 V-J model. Most expanded thyroid clonotypes above 0.001 recurred in blood.

CDR3 length: 14 amino acids. Germline CDR1 and CDR2: SGDLS and YYNGEE. V gave up 0 bases and J gave up 5 bases; unmatched junction bases: 4. Sequencing input: blood. The clonotype comes from a woman between 50 and 59 years old with Graves' hyperthyroidism. V and J are TRBV9 and TRBJ2-7; 8 nucleotides align to TRBD2. CDR3 sequence reads: CASSVDGRAHEQYF. DNA for the CDR3: TGTGCCAGCAGCGTAGACGGGAGGGCCCACGAGCAGTACTTC. The full variable domain, rest sourced from reference TRBV9 and TRBJ2-7, is DSGVTQTPKHLITATGQRVTLRCSPRSGDLSVYWYQQSLDQGLQFLIQYYNGEERAKGNILERFSAQQFPDLHSELNLSSLELGDSALYFCASSVDGRAHEQYFGPGTRLTVT.